What follows is one TCR beta chain and its context. Its cognate antigen has yet to be identified. One base away there is no much larger clone; base qualities are not given. Each collaborating institution followed its own protocols to collect whole blood in K2EDTA tubes. For TCRbeta analysis, collaborator samples were shipped as frozen whole blood, as isolated PBMCs, or as DNA extracted from either sample type. The data were taken from a study of blood T cell repertoires in COVID-19 (dated by TCRdb to 2018 to 2020). Background on the whole study: The collaborator samples originated in the United States, Italy and Spain and spanned the acute and convalescent phases of COVID-19. The prospective study material was composed of cDNA or gDNA derived from T cells, B-cell-depleted T cells, or PBMCs. Deeply sampled blood TCRbeta repertoires from subjects exposed to, actively infected with, or recovered from COVID-19 were included in the dataset. The repertoires were made available in a free public database intended to serve as a resource for research on the immune response to SARS-CoV-2. Samples were obtained from the ongoing ImmuneRACE study (first 160 participants) and from 1,000 to 1,500 subjects provided by 6 global collaborators. Nearly every sample came with metadata listing a de-identified subject ID, COVID-19 status, age in years and sex. Where available, HLA class I and class II types were obtained from metadata supplied by the sample provider rather than from assay-based typing.

According to the germline V gene, CDR1 reads SGHRS and CDR2 reads YFSETQ. Including the terminal cysteine and phenylalanine, the CDR3 comprises 14 residues. Only the CDR3 region is kept as DNA, spanning 42 bases read in frame from base 1. V sheds 0 bases and J sheds 3 bases, leaving 9 bases between their ends. The immunoSEQ Assay, a bias-controlled multiplex PCR, was used to amplify TCRbeta CDR3 regions from genomic DNA. As for the original processing: The number of nucleated cells in each sample was estimated by amplification of reference gene primers within the assay. To quantify the absolute abundance of each unique TCRbeta CDR3 rearrangement, sequence reads were collapsed and filtered. For each sample, productive Simpson clonality was calculated as the square root of Simpson's diversity index over productive rearrangements. TCRdb retrieved this table from immuneACCESS and kept in-frame rearrangements only. Not all clones are present; in checked studies, unresolved V genes account for under half, and no reason is known for the remainder. The DNA was the basis for D and trimming; V, J and clone size are from that table. Present in this sample are approximately 260,000 clones, 85% to 90% of which were seen just once. The ten largest clones take up 3.6% of the sample.

The study at large found these results: Clinical and demographic metadata were provided uncurated, with the amount varying by source and participant.

This receptor was identified in a young man with active or convalescent COVID-19. Recombination linked TRBV5-1 to TRBJ1-1, with TRBD1 tentatively as D gene (6 bases match). What was sequenced was peripheral blood. Read as DNA, the sequence is TGCGCCAGCAGCTTGGCAGGGGCCGACACTGAAGCTTTCTTT. Translated, it gives CASSLAGADTEAFF.